This TCR beta chain was recovered during a study of blood T cell repertoires in COVID-19. Overall study: Both acute and convalescent COVID-19 samples were obtained from the United States, Italy and Spain.

Germline-derived CDR1 and CDR2 are SSHAT and FNYEAQ (reference sequence). The CDR3 is 15 residues long. V trimming: 5 bases; J trimming: 0 bases; junction bases outside the gene matches: 4. As originally analysed: Reference gene primers were amplified, and this amplification served to estimate nucleated cell counts. Measured with immunoSEQ multiplex PCR; TCRdb has only the in-frame clones, and not every one. V, J and clone size reflect that table, while D and trimming were determined from the DNA. The table shows about 120,000 clones, with about four fifths occurring only once. The sequenced material came from peripheral blood. This receptor was taken from a human donor in a cohort sampled during active COVID-19. This sequence joins TRBV7-7 and TRBJ2-7; 10 bases agree with TRBD1. The CDR3 bases are TGTGCCAGCAGCCCCGACAGGGGGCCCTCCTACGAGCAGTACTTC. Translation gives CASSPDRGPSYEQYF.